The 3 T cell receptor beta chains given below trace back to one sample, sequenced in a study of regulatory T cells in long-lasting Graves disease. CDR3 regions were amplified by Arm-PCR using iRepertoire HTBI primers to build TCR beta libraries. TCRdb reprocessed the multiplex PCR reads via MiXCR and lists one record per CDR3 protein. The data hold about 460,000 distinct CDR3 sequences, with roughly 22% observed a single time. Time point given: persistent/refractory GD, antithyroid drugs over 5 years with positive TRAb. PBMC-extracted RNA yielded the TCR library. Source: peripheral blood mononuclear cells (PBMCs), taken when the disease was refractory, from a patient treated with antithyroid drugs. The receptor source for this set is a female donor with Graves disease.

The rearrangement links TRBV9 to TRBJ2-5; 12 nucleotides align to TRBD1. Germline loops: CDR1 SGDLS, CDR2 YYNGEE. V was pared by 0 bases and J by 7 bases, with 10 bases of the junction left unmatched. This CDR3 spans 17 amino acids. For the CDR3, the DNA is TGTGCCAGCAGCGTAGGAACCCGGGACAGGGGGCATTTGACCCAGTACTTC. Translating gives CASSVGTRDRGHLTQYF.

This clonotype appeared many times. The chain combines TRBV2 with TRBJ1-4; D perhaps matches TRBD1 (5 bases). Trimming shortened V by 6 bases and J by 0 bases, and 11 bases separated the two germline ends. Germline V CDR1 and CDR2: SNHLY, FYNNEI. This CDR3 region has 15 residues. The CDR3 protein is CASSLTAATNEKLFF. In nucleotides, the CDR3 is TGTGCCAGCAGCTTGACAGCAGCAACTAATGAAAAACTGTTTTTT. The variable domain in full, completed from reference TRBV2 and TRBJ1-4, reads EPEVTQTPSHQVTQMGQEVILRCVPISNHLYFYWYRQILGQKVEFLVSFYNNEISEKSEIFDDQFSVERPDGSNFTLKIRSTKLEDSAMYFCASSLTAATNEKLFFGSGTQLSVL.

The chain links TRBV27 to TRBJ1-2; 8 nucleotides line up with TRBD1. Germline CDR1 and CDR2: MNHEY and SMNVEV (reference sequence). This CDR3 comprises 17 residues. Trimming at V came to 6 bases and at J to 8 bases, leaving 20 bases not matched to a gene. The CDR3 is CASSLTSIYRGALGYTF. CDR3 bases: TGTGCCAGCAGCCTAACGTCAATCTACAGGGGGGCACTGGGCTACACCTTC.